This T cell receptor beta chain was recovered during a study of identical twins' blood T cells. Study-level background: Some 48 million reads came from about 12 libraries, six alpha, six beta.

The junction had 7 bases not matched to a gene; V was cut back by 3 bases and J by 6 bases. The V gene's germline CDR1 is DFQATT and CDR2 SNEGSKA (reference sequence). CDR3 length equals 15 residues. In the original processing: Each library had roughly 2 to 3.6 million CDR3 reads and about 90,000 to nearly 500,000 clonotypes. Using its own MiXCR run on the 5' RACE reads, TCRdb lists one record per CDR3 protein. The V and J calls and clone size are TCRdb's, not the authors'. The sample consists of roughly 340,000 distinct CDR3 sequences, roughly 31% of them appearing once. The study's findings and limits: Shared CDR3 clonotype counts tracked mainly the product of cloneset sizes.

Regarding this clonotype: Its antigen remains unknown.

This chain joins TRBV20-1 and TRBJ2-1, with 11 bases matching TRBD2. The sequencing input was PBMCs. This clonotype originated in a woman between 18 and 50 years old in good health. In nucleotides, the CDR3 is TGCAGTGCTAGGATTAGCGGGGGGGCAACCAATGAGCAGTTCTTC. It yields the protein CSARISGGATNEQFF.